The clone carrying this T cell receptor (beta chain) was observed at least ten times. Its antigen is unknown. Individual cDNA molecules received unique molecular identifiers. TCRdb re-called the 5' RACE reads with MiXCR, one entry per CDR3 protein. The sample includes approximately 66,000 distinct CDR3 sequences, approximately 13% seen only once; the top ten take around 4.8%. Germline V gene sequence: CDR1 SEHNR, CDR2 FQNEAQ (reference sequence). Trimming shortened V by 4 bases and J by 2 bases, and 8 bases separated the two germline ends. The length of the CDR3 is 13 residues. This record belongs to a study of early T cells in non-severe SARS-CoV-2 infection. About the research overall: From unsorted whole blood, bulk RNA was sequenced, and the chains remained unpaired. Study-wide results and limits: Comparison of clonotypes with VDJdb favored anti-spike CD8 responses while missing private and CD4 specificities.

The chain employs TRBV7-9 and TRBJ1-2, with D maybe TRBD1 (5 bases). The sequence was obtained from an adult who was a healthcare worker with PCR-confirmed SARS-CoV-2 infection or an uninfected control (not recorded which). Sequenced: whole blood. The DNA for the CDR3 is TGTGCCAGCAGCTGGGACGGGAACTATGGCTACACCTTC. It codes for CASSWDGNYGYTF.